Shown below are 20 T cell receptor beta chains from a single sample sequenced in a study of T cells in Graves' hyperthyroidism and ophthalmopathy. Amplification of TCR beta CDR3 regions was performed using RNA transcripts as template. Researchers ran a first-round RT-PCR on the TCR CDR3 using the HTBI primer set. Each CDR3 protein gets one entry after TCRdb re-called the multiplex PCR reads with MiXCR. In the table there are about 500,000 distinct CDR3 sequences, around 43% of which are singletons. The sample taken for sequencing was peripheral blood or thyroid tissue (not recorded which). These receptors were collected from an adult woman with Graves' disease, either hyperthyroidism or ophthalmopathy (not recorded which).

J is TRBJ2-5 and V is TRBV5-1; D ambiguous. CDR1 is SGHRS and CDR2 is YFSETQ in the germline V gene. Deletions cut 3 bases from V and 0 bases from J, with 9 bases between. The length of the CDR3 is 14 residues. CDR3 sequence reads: CASSSMDDQETQYF. As DNA, the CDR3 is TGCGCCAGCAGCTCGATGGACGACCAAGAGACCCAGTACTTC.

This clonotype came up many times. This chain links TRBV15 with TRBJ1-5; D is ambiguous. V lost 0 bases, J lost 2 bases, and 2 bases lay in between. The CDR3 contains 13 residues. The germline V gene has CDR1 LNHNV and CDR2 YYDKDF (reference sequence). In nucleotides, the CDR3 is TGTGCCACCAGCAGAGAAGGCAATCAGCCCCAGCATTTT. Residues: CATSREGNQPQHF.

The table lists this clonotype with many counts. J is TRBJ1-2 and V is TRBV24-1; 8 nucleotides align to TRBD1. The CDR3 sequence is 14 residues long. The germline V gene encodes CDR1 KGHDR and CDR2 SFDVKD. The trim removed 4 bases at V and 5 bases at J, leaving 5 bases unmatched. CDR3 bases: TGTGCCACCAGTGAACCGGGACAGGTATATGGCTACACCTTC. Amino acids: CATSEPGQVYGYTF.

The CDR3: CASSLTRTSGTSGANVLTF. The CDR3 DNA sequence: TGTGCCAGCAGCCTAACAAGGACTAGCGGGACCTCTGGGGCCAACGTCCTGACTTTC. This chain uses TRBV5-6 with TRBJ2-6, with 12 nucleotides matching TRBD2. Germline V gene sequence: CDR1 SGHDT, CDR2 YYEEEE. The length of the CDR3 is 19 residues. V shed 4 bases, J shed 0 bases, and the junction held 8 bases outside the gene matches.

This clonotype was counted at least ten times. This chain uses TRBV7-9 with TRBJ2-7; 7 bases map to TRBD2. This CDR3 comprises 15 residues. Germline V gene sequence: CDR1 SEHNR, CDR2 FQNEAQ (reference sequence). V trimming: 5 bases; J trimming: 5 bases; junction bases outside the gene matches: 12. DNA for the CDR3: TGTGCCAGCAGCCCCGGGACTACCTGGACTCACGAGCAGTACTTC. It encodes CASSPGTTWTHEQYF.

V and J are TRBV15 and TRBJ2-5, with a weak D call TRBD1 (6 bases). The J call may be faulty, since TRBJ2-7 better matches the DNA end. This CDR3 has 17 amino acids. Germline CDR1 reads LNHNV; CDR2 reads YYDKDF (reference sequence). This CDR3 is CATSRVWRGGRTYEQYF. CDR3 nucleotides: TGTGCCACCAGCAGAGTTTGGAGAGGGGGTAGGACCTACGAGCAGTACTTC.

This clonotype showed up many times. The CDR3 nucleotides are TGTGCCAGCAGTGAGGGACAGTCCTACTATGGCTACACCTTC. It is translated as CASSEGQSYYGYTF. The chain uses TRBV6-1 and TRBJ1-2; 7 nucleotides line up with TRBD1. The V segment lost 3 bases and the J segment 3 bases; nucleotides outside the gene matches: 4. The CDR3 has 14 residues. Germline V gene data show CDR1 as MNHNS and CDR2 as SASEGT.

The chain carries TRBV19 and TRBJ1-2; the D gene is possibly TRBD1 (5 bases). Trimming left V 9 bases short and J 5 bases short, with 13 bases between. The CDR3 consists of 12 residues. Germline lookup yields CDR1 LNHDA and CDR2 SQIVND (reference sequence). CDR3 loop: CASRDGQYGYTF. The CDR3 DNA reads TGTGCCAGCAGAGATGGACAATATGGCTACACCTTC.

In this sample, this clonotype turned up a few times. CDR3 sequence: CASSLVLAGEAGANVLTF. The CDR3 region has the DNA TGCGCCAGCAGCTTGGTGCTAGCGGGAGAGGCGGGGGCCAACGTCCTGACTTTC. The gene calls are TRBV5-1 and TRBJ2-6, with TRBD2 matching over 10 bases. The V segment lost 0 bases and the J segment 4 bases; nucleotides outside the gene matches: 7. This CDR3 has 18 amino acids. Germline V gives CDR1 SGHRS, CDR2 YFSETQ.

This clonotype appeared a single time. The genes are TRBV6-1 and TRBJ2-5, with unresolved D. Germline CDR1 is MNHNS and CDR2 is SASEGT. The V and J ends lost 8 bases and 1 base respectively, with 14 bases between them. CDR3 length: 14 amino acids. The CDR3 coding sequence is TGTGCCAGCTCACCCCCCCATGCCCAAGAGACCCAGTACTTC. It codes for CASSPPHAQETQYF.

This clonotype was recorded many times. The genes are TRBV29-1 and TRBJ2-7, with 7 bases aligning to TRBD1. J was trimmed by 4 bases and V by 5 bases; bases with no gene match: 5. Germline loops: CDR1 SQVTM, CDR2 ANQGSEA. This CDR3 contains 12 residues. CDR3 nucleotide sequence: TGCAGCGTTCGACAGGGCCCGTACGAGCAGTACTTC. It encodes CSVRQGPYEQYF.

This clonotype has ten or more counts. The chain combines TRBV5-1 with TRBJ2-2; TRBD1 agrees at 7 bases. Germline V gene lookup returns CDR1 SGHRS and CDR2 YFSETQ. This CDR3 is 12 amino acids long. The V segment lost 3 bases and the J segment 8 bases; nucleotides outside the gene matches: 1. The CDR3 sequence is CASSSGQGELFF. CDR3 sequence (DNA): TGCGCCAGCAGCTCGGGACAGGGGGAGCTGTTTTTT.

This clonotype was detected only a few times. This chain uses TRBV7-3 with TRBJ2-2; D uncertain. The CDR3 is 13 residues long. Per the germline V gene, CDR1 is SGHTA and CDR2 is FQGTGA. V lost 6 bases and J 6 bases, leaving 11 bases between the germline ends. CDR3: CASSSRLAGELFF. CDR3 coding DNA: TGTGCCAGCAGTTCCCGTCTAGCCGGGGAGCTGTTTTTT.

The sample holds many counts of this clonotype. The chain uses TRBV6-5 and TRBJ2-5; 10 positions match TRBD1. Germline lookup yields CDR1 MNHEY and CDR2 SVGAGI. V dropped 5 bases and J dropped 2; count of bases not matched to a gene: 2. This CDR3 comprises 14 residues. The CDR3 DNA reads TGTGCCAGCAGTGACAGGGGGCCGCAAGAGACCCAGTACTTC. As protein: CASSDRGPQETQYF.

The chain carries TRBV6-5 and TRBJ2-7; D possibly corresponds to TRBD1 (5 bases). Trimming removed 4 bases from V and 5 bases from J, with 12 bases in between. Per germline, CDR1 MNHEY and CDR2 SVGAGI. CDR3 length equals 13 residues. CDR3 sequence reads: CASSLAGIHEQYF. DNA of the CDR3: TGTGCCAGCAGTTTAGCAGGGATCCACGAGCAGTACTTC.

This sequence joins TRBV18 and TRBJ1-2; 8 bases line up with TRBD1. This CDR3 is built from 13 residues. The germline gives CDR1 KGHSH, CDR2 LQKENI. Trimming cost V 6 bases and J 8 bases; bases outside gene matches: 8. CDR3 protein: CASSSEAGGGYTF. The CDR3 coding sequence is TGTGCCAGCTCGAGCGAGGCAGGGGGCGGCTACACCTTC.

The gene calls are TRBV20-1 and TRBJ2-5; no clear D gene. The germline CDR1 and CDR2 sequences are DFQATT and SNEGSKA (reference sequence). CDR3 length: 16 residues. Trimming removed 3 bases from V and 4 bases from J, with 21 bases in between. In DNA, the CDR3 is TGCAGTGCTAGCCACTCGAGACGACTTTGGGGAGAGACCCAGTACTTC. This encodes CSASHSRRLWGETQYF.

In this sample, this clonotype turned up many times. J is TRBJ2-7 and V is TRBV7-9, with D possibly matching TRBD1 (6 bases). CDR1 is SEHNR and CDR2 is FQNEAQ in the germline V gene (reference sequence). The CDR3 contains 14 residues. Trimming stripped 3 bases from V and 5 bases from J, with 14 bases between. The CDR3 reads CASSLPQGNHEQYF. CDR3 bases: TGTGCCAGCAGCTTGCCACAGGGTAACCACGAGCAGTACTTC.

Ten or more counts support this clonotype. The chain carries TRBV20-1 and TRBJ1-5; no clear D. This CDR3 has 14 residues. Germline CDR1 and CDR2: DFQATT and SNEGSKA (reference sequence). V was cut by 0 bases and J by 5 bases, with 11 bases left in between. CDR3 in amino acids: CSARDSRTYQPQHF. The CDR3 DNA reads TGCAGTGCTAGAGATAGCAGGACCTATCAGCCCCAGCATTTT.

J is TRBJ1-2 and V is TRBV6-1; no definite D call. Trimming stripped 2 bases from V and 5 bases from J, with 12 bases between. CDR1 is MNHNS, CDR2 SASEGT, per germline. This CDR3 is 14 amino acids long. The CDR3 spells CASSEWAKEYGYTF. The CDR3 DNA reads TGTGCCAGCAGTGAATGGGCAAAGGAGTATGGCTACACCTTC.